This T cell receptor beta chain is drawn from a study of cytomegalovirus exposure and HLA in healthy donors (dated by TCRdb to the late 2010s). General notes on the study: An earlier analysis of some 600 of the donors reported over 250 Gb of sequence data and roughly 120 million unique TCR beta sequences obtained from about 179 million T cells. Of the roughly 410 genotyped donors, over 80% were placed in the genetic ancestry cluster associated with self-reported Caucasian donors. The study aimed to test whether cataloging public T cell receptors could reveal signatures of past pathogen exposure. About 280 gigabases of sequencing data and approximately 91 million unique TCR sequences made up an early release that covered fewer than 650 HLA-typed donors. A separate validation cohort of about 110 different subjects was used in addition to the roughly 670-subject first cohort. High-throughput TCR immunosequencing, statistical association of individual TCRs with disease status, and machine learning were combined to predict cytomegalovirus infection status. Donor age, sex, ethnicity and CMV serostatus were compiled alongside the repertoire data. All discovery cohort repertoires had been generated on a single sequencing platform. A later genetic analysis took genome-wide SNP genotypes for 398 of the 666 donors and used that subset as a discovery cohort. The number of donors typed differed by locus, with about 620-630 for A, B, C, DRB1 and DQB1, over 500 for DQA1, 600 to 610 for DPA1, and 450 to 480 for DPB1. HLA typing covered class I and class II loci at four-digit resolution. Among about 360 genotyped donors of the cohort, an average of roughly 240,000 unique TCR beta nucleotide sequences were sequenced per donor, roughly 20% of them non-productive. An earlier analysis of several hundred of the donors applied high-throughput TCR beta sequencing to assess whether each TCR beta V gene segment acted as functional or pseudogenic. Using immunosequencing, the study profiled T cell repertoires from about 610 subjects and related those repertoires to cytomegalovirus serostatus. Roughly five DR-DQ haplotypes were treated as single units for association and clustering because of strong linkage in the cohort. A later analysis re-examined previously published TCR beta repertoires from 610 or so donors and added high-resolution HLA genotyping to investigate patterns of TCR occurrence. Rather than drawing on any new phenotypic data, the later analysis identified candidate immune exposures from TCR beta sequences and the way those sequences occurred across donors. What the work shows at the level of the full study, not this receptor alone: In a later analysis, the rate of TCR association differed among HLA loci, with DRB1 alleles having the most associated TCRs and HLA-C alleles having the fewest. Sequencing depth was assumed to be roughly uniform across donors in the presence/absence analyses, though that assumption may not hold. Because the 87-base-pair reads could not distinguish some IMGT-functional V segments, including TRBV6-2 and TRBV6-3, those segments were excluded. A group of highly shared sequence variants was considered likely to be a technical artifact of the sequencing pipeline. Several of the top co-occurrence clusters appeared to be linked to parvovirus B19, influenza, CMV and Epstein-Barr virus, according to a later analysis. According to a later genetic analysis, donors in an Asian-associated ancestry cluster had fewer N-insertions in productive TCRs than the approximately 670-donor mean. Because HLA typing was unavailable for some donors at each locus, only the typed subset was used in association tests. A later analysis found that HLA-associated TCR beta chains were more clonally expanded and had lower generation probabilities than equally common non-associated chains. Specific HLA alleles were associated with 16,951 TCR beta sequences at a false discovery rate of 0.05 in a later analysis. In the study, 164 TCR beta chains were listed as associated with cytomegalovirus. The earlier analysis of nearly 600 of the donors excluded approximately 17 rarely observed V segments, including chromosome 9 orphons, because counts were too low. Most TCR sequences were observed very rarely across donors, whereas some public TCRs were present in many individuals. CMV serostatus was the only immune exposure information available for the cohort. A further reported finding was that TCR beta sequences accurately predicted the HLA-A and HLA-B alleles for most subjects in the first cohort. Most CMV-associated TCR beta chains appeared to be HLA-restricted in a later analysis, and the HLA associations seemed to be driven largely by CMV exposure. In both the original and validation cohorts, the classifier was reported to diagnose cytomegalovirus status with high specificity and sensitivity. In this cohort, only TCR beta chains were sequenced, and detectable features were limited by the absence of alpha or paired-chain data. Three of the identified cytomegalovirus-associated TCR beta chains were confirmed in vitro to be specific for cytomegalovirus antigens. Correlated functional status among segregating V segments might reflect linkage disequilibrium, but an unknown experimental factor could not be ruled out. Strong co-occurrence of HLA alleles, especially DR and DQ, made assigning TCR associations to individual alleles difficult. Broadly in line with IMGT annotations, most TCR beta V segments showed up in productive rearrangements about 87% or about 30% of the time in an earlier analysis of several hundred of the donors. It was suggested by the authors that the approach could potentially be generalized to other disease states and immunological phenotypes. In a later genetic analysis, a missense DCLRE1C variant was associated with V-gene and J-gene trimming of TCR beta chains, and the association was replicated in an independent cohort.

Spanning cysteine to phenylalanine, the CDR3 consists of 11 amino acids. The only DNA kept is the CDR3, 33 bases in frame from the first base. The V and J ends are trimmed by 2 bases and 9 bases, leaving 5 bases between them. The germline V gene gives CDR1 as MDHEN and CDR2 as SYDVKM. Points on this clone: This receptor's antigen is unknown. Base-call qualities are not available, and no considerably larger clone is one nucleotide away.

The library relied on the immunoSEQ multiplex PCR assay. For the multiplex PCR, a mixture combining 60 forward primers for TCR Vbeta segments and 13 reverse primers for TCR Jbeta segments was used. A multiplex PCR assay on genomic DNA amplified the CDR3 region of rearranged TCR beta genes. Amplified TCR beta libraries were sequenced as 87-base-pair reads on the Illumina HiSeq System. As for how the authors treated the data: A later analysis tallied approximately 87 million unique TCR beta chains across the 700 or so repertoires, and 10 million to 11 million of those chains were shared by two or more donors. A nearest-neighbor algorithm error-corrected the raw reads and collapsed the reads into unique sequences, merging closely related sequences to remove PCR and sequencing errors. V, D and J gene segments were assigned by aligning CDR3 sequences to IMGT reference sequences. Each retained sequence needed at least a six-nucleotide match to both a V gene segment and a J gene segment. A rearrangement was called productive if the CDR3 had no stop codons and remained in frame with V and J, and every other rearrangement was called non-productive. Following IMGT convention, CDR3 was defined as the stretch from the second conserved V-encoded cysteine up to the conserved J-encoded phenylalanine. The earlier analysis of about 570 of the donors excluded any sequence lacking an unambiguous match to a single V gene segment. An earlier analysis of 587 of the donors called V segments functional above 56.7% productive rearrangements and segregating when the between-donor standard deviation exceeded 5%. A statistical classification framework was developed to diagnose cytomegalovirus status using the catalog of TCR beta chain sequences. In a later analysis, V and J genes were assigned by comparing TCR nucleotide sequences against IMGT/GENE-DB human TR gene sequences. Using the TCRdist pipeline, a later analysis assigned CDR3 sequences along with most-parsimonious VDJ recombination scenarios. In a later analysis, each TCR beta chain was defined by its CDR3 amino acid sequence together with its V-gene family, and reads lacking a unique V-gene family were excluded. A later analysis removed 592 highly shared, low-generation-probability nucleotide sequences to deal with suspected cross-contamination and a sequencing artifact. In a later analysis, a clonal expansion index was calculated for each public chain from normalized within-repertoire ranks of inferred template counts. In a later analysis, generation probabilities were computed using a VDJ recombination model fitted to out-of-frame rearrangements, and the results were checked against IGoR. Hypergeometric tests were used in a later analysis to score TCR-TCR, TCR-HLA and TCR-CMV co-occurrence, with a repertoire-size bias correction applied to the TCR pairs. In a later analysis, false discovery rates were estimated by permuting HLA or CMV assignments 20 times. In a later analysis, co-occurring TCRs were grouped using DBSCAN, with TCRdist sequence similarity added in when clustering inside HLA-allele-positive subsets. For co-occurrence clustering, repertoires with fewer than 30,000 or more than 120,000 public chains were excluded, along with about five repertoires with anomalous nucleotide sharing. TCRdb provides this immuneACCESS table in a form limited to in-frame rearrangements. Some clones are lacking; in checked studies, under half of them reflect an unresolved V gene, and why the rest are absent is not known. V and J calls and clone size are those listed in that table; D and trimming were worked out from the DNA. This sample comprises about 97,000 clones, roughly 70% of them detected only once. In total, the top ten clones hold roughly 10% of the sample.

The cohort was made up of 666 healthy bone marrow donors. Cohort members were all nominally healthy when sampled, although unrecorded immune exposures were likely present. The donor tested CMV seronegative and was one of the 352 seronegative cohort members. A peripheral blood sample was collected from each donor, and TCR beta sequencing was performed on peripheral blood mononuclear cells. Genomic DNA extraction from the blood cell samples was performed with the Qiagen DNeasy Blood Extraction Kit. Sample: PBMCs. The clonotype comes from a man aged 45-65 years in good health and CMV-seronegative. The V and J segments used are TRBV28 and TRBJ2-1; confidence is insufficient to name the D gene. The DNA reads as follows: TGTGCCAGCAGTTTAAGAGGTGAGCAGTTCTTC. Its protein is CASSLRGEQFF.